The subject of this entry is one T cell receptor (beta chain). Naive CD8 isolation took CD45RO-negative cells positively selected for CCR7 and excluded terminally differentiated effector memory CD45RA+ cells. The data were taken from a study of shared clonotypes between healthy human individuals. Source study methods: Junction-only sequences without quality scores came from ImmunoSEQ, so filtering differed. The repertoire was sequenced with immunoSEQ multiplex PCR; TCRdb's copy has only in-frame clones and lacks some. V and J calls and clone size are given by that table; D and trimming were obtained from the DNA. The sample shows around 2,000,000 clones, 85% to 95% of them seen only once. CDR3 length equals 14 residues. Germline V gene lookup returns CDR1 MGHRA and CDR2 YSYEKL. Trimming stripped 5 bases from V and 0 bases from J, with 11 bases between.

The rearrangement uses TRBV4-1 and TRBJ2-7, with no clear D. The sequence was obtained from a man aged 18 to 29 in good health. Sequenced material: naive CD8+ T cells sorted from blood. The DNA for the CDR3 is TGCGCCAGCAGCACCCACACCAGCTCCTACGAGCAGTACTTC. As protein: CASSTHTSSYEQYF.